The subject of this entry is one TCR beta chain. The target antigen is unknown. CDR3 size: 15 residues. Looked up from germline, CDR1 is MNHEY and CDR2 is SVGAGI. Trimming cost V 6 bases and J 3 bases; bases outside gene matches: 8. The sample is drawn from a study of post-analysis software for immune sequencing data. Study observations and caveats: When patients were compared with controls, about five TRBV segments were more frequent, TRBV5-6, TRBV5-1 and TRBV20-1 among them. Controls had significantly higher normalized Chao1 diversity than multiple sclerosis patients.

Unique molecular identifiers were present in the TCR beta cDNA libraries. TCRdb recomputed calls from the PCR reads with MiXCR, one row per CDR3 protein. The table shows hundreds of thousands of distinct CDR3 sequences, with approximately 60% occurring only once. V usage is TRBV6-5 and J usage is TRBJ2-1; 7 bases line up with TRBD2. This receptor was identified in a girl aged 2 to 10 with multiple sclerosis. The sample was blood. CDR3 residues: CASSLSGDGYNEQFF. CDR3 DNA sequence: TGTGCCAGCAGCTTAAGCGGGGATGGCTACAATGAGCAGTTCTTC.